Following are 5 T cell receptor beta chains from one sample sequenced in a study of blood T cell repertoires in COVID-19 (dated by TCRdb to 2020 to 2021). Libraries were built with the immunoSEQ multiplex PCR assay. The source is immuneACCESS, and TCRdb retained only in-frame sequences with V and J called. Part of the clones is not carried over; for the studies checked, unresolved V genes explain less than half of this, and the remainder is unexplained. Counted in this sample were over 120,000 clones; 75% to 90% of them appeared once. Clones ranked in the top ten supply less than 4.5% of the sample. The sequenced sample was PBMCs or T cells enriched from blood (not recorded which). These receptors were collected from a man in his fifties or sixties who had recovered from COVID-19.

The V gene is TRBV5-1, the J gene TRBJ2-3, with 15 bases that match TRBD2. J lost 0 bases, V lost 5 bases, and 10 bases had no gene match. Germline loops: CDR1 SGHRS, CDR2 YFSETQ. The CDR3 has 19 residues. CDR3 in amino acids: CASSSHGTSGGSSTDTQYF. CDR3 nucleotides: TGCGCCAGCAGTTCTCACGGGACTAGCGGGGGGTCTAGCACAGATACGCAGTATTTT.

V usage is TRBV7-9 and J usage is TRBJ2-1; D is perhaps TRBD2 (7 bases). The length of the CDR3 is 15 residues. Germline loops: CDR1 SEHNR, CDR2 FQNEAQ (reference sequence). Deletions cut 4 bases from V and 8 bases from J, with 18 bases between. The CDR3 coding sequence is TGTGCCAGCAGCTCCCCGGGGGGCCGTCGGGATGAGCAGTTCTTC. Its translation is CASSSPGGRRDEQFF. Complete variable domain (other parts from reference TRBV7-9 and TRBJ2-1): DTGVSQNPRHKITKRGQNVTFRCDPISEHNRLYWYRQTLGQGPEFLTYFQNEAQLEKSRLLSDRFSAERPKGSFSTLEIQRTEQGDSAMYLCASSSPGGRRDEQFFGPGTRLTVL.

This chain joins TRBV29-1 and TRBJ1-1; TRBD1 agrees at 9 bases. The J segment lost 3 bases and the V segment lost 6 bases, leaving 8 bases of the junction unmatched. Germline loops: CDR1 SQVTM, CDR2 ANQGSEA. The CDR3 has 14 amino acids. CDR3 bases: TGCAGCGTCCTGCGGAGGACAGGGGACACTGAAGCTTTCTTT. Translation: CSVLRRTGDTEAFF.

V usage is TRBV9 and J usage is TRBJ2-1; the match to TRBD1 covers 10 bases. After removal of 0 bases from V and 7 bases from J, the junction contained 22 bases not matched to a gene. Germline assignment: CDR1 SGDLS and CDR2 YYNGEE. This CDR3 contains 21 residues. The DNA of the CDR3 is TGTGCCAGCAGCGTAGAATCTATGAGGGACAGGGGACGGGGACGGGGGAATGAGCAGTTCTTC. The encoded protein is CASSVESMRDRGRGRGNEQFF. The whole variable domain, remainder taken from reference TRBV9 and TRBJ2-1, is DSGVTQTPKHLITATGQRVTLRCSPRSGDLSVYWYQQSLDQGLQFLIQYYNGEERAKGNILERFSAQQFPDLHSELNLSSLELGDSALYFCASSVESMRDRGRGRGNEQFFGPGTRLTVL.

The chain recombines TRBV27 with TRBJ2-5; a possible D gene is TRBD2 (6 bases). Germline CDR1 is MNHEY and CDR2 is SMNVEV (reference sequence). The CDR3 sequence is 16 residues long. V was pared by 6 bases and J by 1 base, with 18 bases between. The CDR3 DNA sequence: TGTGCCAGCAGGCGGGGACTGTATCTCCCCCAAGAGACCCAGTACTTC. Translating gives CASRRGLYLPQETQYF.